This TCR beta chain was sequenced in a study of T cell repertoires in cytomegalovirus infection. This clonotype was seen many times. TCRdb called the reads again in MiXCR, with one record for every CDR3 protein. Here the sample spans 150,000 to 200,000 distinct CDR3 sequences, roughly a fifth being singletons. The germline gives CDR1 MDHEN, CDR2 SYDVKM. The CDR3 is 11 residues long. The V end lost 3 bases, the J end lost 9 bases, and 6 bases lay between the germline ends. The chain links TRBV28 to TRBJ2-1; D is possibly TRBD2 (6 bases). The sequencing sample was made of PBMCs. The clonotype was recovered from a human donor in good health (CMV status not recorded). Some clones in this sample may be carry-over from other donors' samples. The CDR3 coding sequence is TGTGCCAGCAGTTTGGGAGGTGAGCAGTTCTTC. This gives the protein CASSLGGEQFF.